This is a list of T cell receptor beta chains from one sample in a study of HIV-infected patients and healthy controls. In TCRdb, the 5' RACE reads were re-called with MiXCR into one record per CDR3 protein. The profile shows about 12,000 distinct CDR3 sequences, over 4% of them singletons. Sequenced sample: blood. The receptors were gathered from an adult in good health. Both conserved end residues are part of each CDR3. The D gene is left open where the match is weak. Only some rows state a clone size, as once, few, many or a class for expanded clones.

clone_size,j_call,v_call,d_call,cdr3_aa,cdr3_nt
medium-sized,TRBJ1-2,TRBV29-1,-,CSVEDPRGVNGYTF,TGCAGCGTTGAAGACCCGAGGGGGGTCAATGGCTACACCTTC
-,TRBJ1-2,TRBV27,TRBD1,CASRPHGTDYGYTF,TGTGCCAGCAGGCCCCACGGGACAGACTATGGCTACACCTTC
medium-sized,TRBJ1-6,TRBV10-2,TRBD1,CASTRPGQGESSPLHF,TGCGCCAGCACTAGACCGGGACAGGGGGAGTCTTCACCCCTCCACTTT
many,TRBJ2-3,TRBV29-1,-,CSVVRSTDTQYF,TGCAGCGTTGTCAGGAGCACAGATACGCAGTATTTT
medium-sized,TRBJ1-4,TRBV5-5,-,CASSPGRGILDEKLFF,TGTGCCAGCAGCCCCGGAAGGGGAATCTTAGATGAAAAACTGTTTTTT
-,TRBJ1-1,TRBV5-1,TRBD1,CASSPRQGSGTEAFF,TGCGCCAGCAGCCCTAGACAGGGGTCGGGGACTGAAGCTTTCTTT
many,TRBJ1-1,TRBV12-3/TRBV12-4,-,CASSQPPLPAFF,TGTGCCAGCAGTCAACCCCCTCTACCCGCTTTCTTT
many,TRBJ2-5,TRBV6-5,TRBD2,CASRSGGAETQYF,TGTGCCAGCAGAAGCGGGGGGGCCGAGACCCAGTACTTC
many,TRBJ1-4,TRBV23-1,TRBD1,CASSPTGTAINEKLFF,TGCGCCAGCAGTCCGACTGGGACAGCCATAAATGAAAAACTGTTTTTT
-,TRBJ1-1,TRBV12-3/TRBV12-4,-,CASIEGNTEAFF,TGTGCCAGCATAGAGGGTAACACTGAAGCTTTCTTT
many,TRBJ2-2,TRBV2,TRBD2,CASSETSGNTGELFF,TGTGCCAGCAGTGAAACTAGCGGGAACACCGGGGAGCTGTTTTTT
many,TRBJ2-5,TRBV5-1,TRBD1,CASSLEGQGQETQYF,TGCGCCAGCAGCTTGGAAGGACAGGGACAAGAGACCCAGTACTTC
few,TRBJ2-1,TRBV5-4,TRBD2,CASSPCGGGALRCWDEQFF,TGTGCCAGCAGCCCGTGTGGCGGGGGGGCCTTGAGATGCTGGGATGAGCAGTTCTTC
many,TRBJ2-7,TRBV27,TRBD2,CASSLSGGGSYEQYF,TGTGCCAGCAGTTTGTCCGGGGGGGGGTCCTACGAGCAGTACTTC
many,TRBJ2-2,TRBV6-5,-,CASSPSGGPNTGELFF,TGTGCCAGCAGCCCATCGGGGGGCCCGAACACCGGGGAGCTGTTTTTT
medium-sized,TRBJ2-3,TRBV20-1,TRBD2,CSARSSGVNTQYF,TGCAGTGCTAGATCCAGCGGGGTGAATACGCAGTATTTT
many,TRBJ2-6,TRBV5-4,-,CASSSGQSGANVLTF,TGTGCCAGCAGCTCCGGACAGTCTGGGGCCAACGTCCTGACTTTC
many,TRBJ1-1,TRBV18,-,CASSSDTEAFF,TGTGCCAGCTCTTCCGACACTGAAGCTTTCTTT
many,TRBJ1-1,TRBV11-2,TRBD1,CASSPQTPGQGGKAFF,TGTGCCAGCAGCCCCCAAACTCCGGGACAGGGTGGGAAAGCTTTCTTT
medium-sized,TRBJ2-7,TRBV7-9,-,CASSLAQGNEQYF,TGTGCCAGCAGCTTAGCCCAGGGGAACGAGCAGTACTTC
medium-sized,TRBJ1-1,TRBV11-2,-,CASSSYNTEAFF,TGTGCCAGCAGCTCCTATAACACTGAAGCTTTCTTT
medium-sized,TRBJ1-1,TRBV12-3/TRBV12-4,-,CASRITAAPYGKTEAFF,TGTGCCAGCAGAATTACCGCCGCCCCATACGGGAAGACTGAAGCTTTCTTT
many,TRBJ1-1,TRBV3-1,-,CASSPRGRQAFF,TGTGCCAGCAGCCCCCGCGGTCGACAGGCTTTCTTT
medium-sized,TRBJ1-1,TRBV29-1,-,CSVGDAEAFF,TGCAGCGTCGGAGACGCTGAAGCTTTCTTT
medium-sized,TRBJ1-5,TRBV18,TRBD1,CASSMQGAGSNQPQHF,TGTGCCAGCTCGATGCAGGGGGCGGGAAGCAATCAGCCCCAGCATTTT
many,TRBJ1-5,TRBV18,-,CASSPGQSSGNQPQHF,TGTGCCAGCTCACCCGGACAGTCAAGCGGCAATCAGCCCCAGCATTTT
many,TRBJ2-7,TRBV29-1,-,CSVDIKYEQYF,TGCAGCGTTGATATCAAGTACGAGCAGTACTTC
medium-sized,TRBJ2-2,TRBV12-3/TRBV12-4,-,CASSPSRAASLGLFF,TGTGCCAGCAGTCCTAGCCGGGCCGCAAGTTTGGGGCTGTTTTTT
many,TRBJ2-3,TRBV7-9,-,CASRSLGSPDTQYF,TGTGCCAGCAGATCCTTAGGCAGCCCAGATACGCAGTATTTT
many,TRBJ1-1,TRBV19,TRBD1,CASSGRDSSMNTEAFF,TGTGCCAGTAGTGGGCGGGACAGTAGCATGAACACTGAAGCTTTCTTT
many,TRBJ1-6,TRBV2,-,CASSAQASFPLHF,TGTGCCAGCAGTGCTCAGGCCAGTTTTCCCCTCCACTTT
medium-sized,TRBJ2-3,TRBV6-5,-,CASSYSASTDTQYF,TGTGCCAGCAGTTACTCCGCTAGCACAGATACGCAGTATTTT
many,TRBJ1-5,TRBV6-1,TRBD1,CASRQGVSNQPQHF,TGTGCCAGCAGACAGGGGGTTTCAAATCAGCCCCAGCATTTT
many,TRBJ2-3,TRBV4-2,-,CASSQEEWGPSTDTQYF,TGTGCCAGCAGCCAAGAGGAATGGGGGCCGAGCACAGATACGCAGTATTTT
medium-sized,TRBJ2-7,TRBV14,-,CASSQGRGPTNEQYF,TGTGCCAGCAGCCAAGGTCGGGGGCCCACCAACGAGCAGTACTTC
medium-sized,TRBJ2-1,TRBV7-6,-,CASSLGPLGNEQFF,TGTGCCAGCAGCTTAGGGCCGCTGGGAAATGAGCAGTTCTTC
many,TRBJ1-5,TRBV12-3/TRBV12-4,-,CASRSGDQPQHF,TGTGCCAGCAGGTCAGGGGATCAGCCCCAGCATTTT
medium-sized,TRBJ2-6,TRBV5-1,TRBD2,CASSLGGSGANVLTF,TGCGCCAGCAGCCTGGGGGGGTCCGGGGCCAACGTCCTGACTTTC
medium-sized,TRBJ2-7,TRBV20-1,TRBD2,CSARGTSGGTYEQYF,TGCAGTGCTAGGGGGACTAGCGGGGGGACGTACGAGCAGTACTTC
many,TRBJ2-3,TRBV5-6,TRBD2,CASSLPGRVTDTQYF,TGTGCCAGCAGCTTGCCAGGGAGGGTCACAGATACGCAGTATTTT
many,TRBJ2-3,TRBV30,TRBD2,CAEASGGASTQYF,TGTGCGGAAGCCAGCGGGGGGGCCTCTACGCAGTATTTT
medium-sized,TRBJ2-1,TRBV12-3/TRBV12-4,-,CASSLAGRADNEQFF,TGTGCCAGCAGTTTAGCAGGAAGGGCTGACAATGAGCAGTTCTTC
medium-sized,TRBJ1-1,TRBV5-5,TRBD1,CASSLQDRGVMNTEAFF,TGTGCCAGCAGCCTCCAGGACAGGGGGGTCATGAACACTGAAGCTTTCTTT
few,TRBJ1-4,TRBV3-1,TRBD1,CASSSTGGVEKLFF,TGTGCCAGCAGCTCGACAGGGGGCGTAGAAAAACTGTTTTTT
few,TRBJ2-7,TRBV27,-,CASSSTFNYEQYF,TGTGCCAGCAGTTCAACCTTTAACTACGAGCAGTACTTC
many,TRBJ2-3,TRBV25-1,TRBD2,CASGTLAGLTDTQYF,TGTGCCAGCGGAACATTAGCGGGTCTCACAGATACGCAGTATTTT
medium-sized,TRBJ1-2,TRBV15,-,CATSRDGQAGYTF,TGTGCCACCAGCAGAGATGGTCAGGCCGGCTACACCTTC
many,TRBJ2-4,TRBV5-5,TRBD1,CASSPDRAGSLAKNIQYF,TGTGCCAGCAGCCCGGACAGGGCAGGATCTCTAGCCAAAAACATTCAGTACTTC
medium-sized,TRBJ2-1,TRBV5-1,TRBD1,CASSLSTGGYNEQFF,TGCGCCAGCAGCTTGTCGACAGGGGGCTACAATGAGCAGTTCTTC
many,TRBJ2-7,TRBV5-1,-,CASSFRDSSHEQYF,TGCGCCAGCAGCTTCAGAGACAGCAGCCACGAGCAGTACTTC
many,TRBJ1-2,TRBV7-8,TRBD1,CASSLDRASTGYTF,TGTGCCAGCAGCCTAGACAGGGCTTCTACGGGCTACACCTTC
medium-sized,TRBJ1-1,TRBV12-3/TRBV12-4,-,CASRLGHLNTEAFF,TGTGCCAGCAGACTGGGACACCTGAACACTGAAGCTTTCTTT
medium-sized,TRBJ1-1,TRBV7-2,-,CASSLRAALNTEAFF,TGTGCCAGCAGCTTAAGAGCGGCCTTGAACACTGAAGCTTTCTTT
few,TRBJ1-2,TRBV7-9,-,CASSLENYGYTF,TGTGCCAGCAGCTTAGAAAACTATGGCTACACCTTC